A single sample is the source of the 2 T cell receptor beta chains below, sequenced in a study (dated by TCRdb to 2014 to 2015). The protocol used for the library was multiplex PCR. Sequencing took place on an Ion Torrent PGM. In the approximately 20-patient analysis, TRBV12-4/TRBJ1-2 clonotypes were amplified using adaptor-ligated barcode primers. TCRdb took the public reads, trimmed them with fastp at Q25, ran MiXCR for clone calling and kept in-frame beta chains. Rows with one shared CDR3 protein collapse into an entry with the most common genes and DNA. The sample records fewer than 300 distinct CDR3 sequences, around 6% of which are singletons. The top ten hold roughly 31% of the sample. CD4+CD25+CD127-/low cells were isolated as Tregs. The source material was tumor-infiltrating Tregs sorted from the breast tumor. The source of these receptors is a female donor with breast cancer.

In its sample, this clonotype ranks as large. This chain connects TRBV12-3 or TRBV12-4 to TRBJ1-2; D remains unclear. The CDR3 is 11 residues long. V was clipped by 6 bases and J by 4 bases, with 6 bases between them. The CDR3 protein is CASSLSYGYTF. The CDR3 DNA sequence: TGTGCCAGCAGCCTGAGCTATGGCTACACCTTC.

This clonotype is labeled medium-sized (0.01 to 0.1%). CDR3 residues: CASSRSGTGYGYTF. The DNA for the CDR3 is TGTGCCAGCAGTCGCTCCGGGACAGGTTATGGCTACACCTTC. The chain combines TRBV12-3 or TRBV12-4 with TRBJ1-2; TRBD1 matches 8 bases. The CDR3 has 14 amino acids. After removal of 5 bases from V and 5 bases from J, the junction contained 7 bases not matched to a gene.